This T cell receptor (beta chain) was recorded in a study of breast tumors, draining lymph nodes, adjacent tissues. This clonotype was observed many times. Its specificity is unknown. Each CDR3 protein is one row after TCRdb ran MiXCR on the multiplex PCR reads. In the table there are about 100,000 distinct CDR3 sequences, around 20% of which are singletons. CDR3 size: 15 residues. Germline CDR1 SGHRS, CDR2 YFSETQ. Trimming removed 2 bases at V and 0 bases at J, with 12 bases between. Axillary draining lymph nodes of breast cancer patients supplied the node samples. General study results and limits: The lymph node origin of tumor T cells was framed as consistent with a hypothesis, not demonstrated. Tumor and nontumor repertoires were significantly more similar in luminal-like than in basal-like breast cancer. Tumor repertoires ranked between lymph nodes and nontumor tissue in diversity, with V and J gene preferences. Findings are consistent with lymph node origin and intratumoral expansion of most tumor T cells.

The sample taken for sequencing was axillary lymph node tissue. This clonotype was sampled from a female donor with breast cancer. Some clones in this sample may be carry-over from other donors' samples. The chain links TRBV5-1 to TRBJ2-7; perhaps TRBD1 as D (6 bases). The CDR3 nucleotides read TGCGCCAGCAGCTTAAGGACAGCGAGCTCCTACGAGCAGTACTTC. Translated, it gives CASSLRTASSYEQYF.